The 27 T cell receptor beta chains below all came from one sample that was sequenced in a study of CXCR3-negative and CXCR3-positive naive CD8 T cells. Through 5' RACE with UMI labels, the TRB cDNA libraries were prepared. TCRdb derives one entry per CDR3 protein from the 5' RACE reads, leaving out DNA. The listing contains 84,000 or so distinct CDR3 sequences. The sequencing sample was made of naive CXCR3- CD8+ T cells from blood. The subset here: CD45RO-CCR7+CD27+CD95- naive CD8+ T cells lacking CXCR3 (TNR3-). The receptors come from a human donor in good health. Some clones in this sample may be carry-over from other donors' samples.

J is TRBJ2-3 and V is TRBV29-1; TCRdb's D call of TRBD2 is untestable without DNA. This CDR3 contains 15 residues. Germline lookup yields CDR1 SQVTM and CDR2 ANQGSEA. CDR3 amino acids: CSVEDGRTTTDTQYF.

The rearrangement joins TRBV29-1 to TRBJ2-5; TCRdb's assignment of TRBD1 cannot be checked, as there is no DNA. CDR3 size: 13 residues. CDR1 SQVTM and CDR2 ANQGSEA come from the germline V gene. CDR3 loop: CSVEEQGAMTQYF.

V usage is TRBV28 and J usage is TRBJ2-7; TCRdb indicates TRBD2, and absent DNA this call remains unverified. The CDR3 totals 18 residues. Germline V gives CDR1 MDHEN, CDR2 SYDVKM. The CDR3 sequence: CASSYYPGLAGGDYEQYF.

The J gene is TRBJ2-1, the V gene TRBV10-3; TCRdb reports TRBD2, a call that lacks DNA to check it against. CDR3 length: 15 amino acids. The germline V gene encodes CDR1 ENHRY and CDR2 SYGVKD. The CDR3 reads CAISTREGLGNEQFF.

The genes are TRBV7-9 and TRBJ2-2; TCRdb's D call of TRBD1 is untestable without DNA. CDR1 SEHNR and CDR2 FQNEAQ come from the germline V gene (reference sequence). The CDR3 covers 16 residues. Here the CDR3 reads CASRSPATGDTGELFF.

The J gene is TRBJ1-1, the V gene TRBV4-3; the D call of TRBD1 rests on TCRdb alone, since no DNA is present to check it. Germline loops: CDR1 LGHNA, CDR2 YSLEER. This CDR3 comprises 13 residues. The CDR3 spells CSSSQDRGAEAFF.

The V call is TRBV7-9, the J call TRBJ2-7; TCRdb lists TRBD1, though no DNA is available to test this call. Germline V gene data show CDR1 as SEHNR and CDR2 as FQNEAQ (reference sequence). The CDR3 consists of 13 residues. CDR3 sequence: CASSSPGPYEQYF.

V usage is TRBV28 and J usage is TRBJ2-1. The CDR3 length is 13 residues. CDR1 is MDHEN, CDR2 SYDVKM, per germline. The CDR3 sequence is CASIGRFYNEQFF.

The V gene is TRBV20-1, the J gene TRBJ2-7. Germline V gene sequence: CDR1 DFQATT, CDR2 SNEGSKA (reference sequence). This CDR3 is 13 amino acids long. The CDR3 sequence: CSASAGNSYEQYF.

The V gene is TRBV27, the J gene TRBJ2-7; TCRdb picks TRBD2, but there is no DNA to check that call. In germline, CDR1 is MNHEY, CDR2 SMNVEV (reference sequence). The CDR3 runs 14 residues. Here the CDR3 reads CASSLGLAVYEQYF.

The rearrangement links TRBV7-9 to TRBJ1-2; TCRdb returns TRBD1, unconfirmable since there is no DNA. The CDR3 length is 16 residues. Looked up from germline, CDR1 is SEHNR and CDR2 is FQNEAQ (reference sequence). CDR3: CASSYRPGQGNYGYTF.

V usage is TRBV7-9 and J usage is TRBJ2-5. The germline gives CDR1 SEHNR, CDR2 FQNEAQ (reference sequence). The CDR3 sequence is 15 residues long. This CDR3 is CASSFFGFGEETQYF.

V is TRBV29-1 and J is TRBJ2-7; TCRdb's D gene call, TRBD1, goes unchecked for lack of DNA. Germline CDR1 and CDR2: SQVTM and ANQGSEA. The CDR3 loop spans 14 amino acids. The CDR3: CSVAGGAGSYEQYF.

The chain couples TRBV5-1 to TRBJ2-2; TCRdb selects TRBD2, and the lack of DNA leaves this call unchecked. The CDR3 length is 16 residues. The V gene's germline CDR1 is SGHRS and CDR2 YFSETQ. The CDR3 sequence is CASSLGLAGDGGELFF.

V is TRBV25-1 and J is TRBJ2-7; the D call from TCRdb, TRBD1, cannot be confirmed without DNA. CDR3 length equals 18 residues. Germline V lookup: CDR1 MGHDK, CDR2 SYGVNS. The CDR3 is CASSYDLAGAVGYYEQYF.

CDR3 sequence reads: CASTAMGQRDTGELFF. The gene calls are TRBV28 and TRBJ2-2; the D call of TRBD2 rests on TCRdb alone, since no DNA is present to check it. There are 16 residues in the CDR3. Germline-derived CDR1 and CDR2 are MDHEN and SYDVKM. The full variable domain, completed using reference TRBV28 and TRBJ2-2, is DVKVTQSSRYLVKRTGEKVFLECVQDMDHENMFWYRQDPGLGLRLIYFSYDVKMKEKGDIPEGYSVSREKKERFSLILESASTNQTSMYLCASTAMGQRDTGELFFGEGSRLTVL.

The rearrangement joins TRBV28 to TRBJ2-7; TCRdb picks TRBD1, but there is no DNA to check that call. The CDR3 totals 14 residues. Germline V gene lookup returns CDR1 MDHEN and CDR2 SYDVKM. This chain's CDR3 is CASRETGGYREQYF.

The chain has TRBV12-3 or TRBV12-4 and TRBJ1-1; absent DNA, TCRdb's TRBD1 call cannot be checked. This CDR3 comprises 16 residues. The CDR3 loop is CASSSPRDAMNTEAFF.

J is TRBJ1-1 and V is TRBV4-3; lacking DNA, the TRBD1 call made by TCRdb goes unchecked. This CDR3 contains 16 residues. Germline CDR1 and CDR2: LGHNA and YSLEER. CDR3 loop: CASSQDYVPVGTEAFF.

The V and J genes are TRBV6-2 or TRBV6-3 and TRBJ2-1; TCRdb calls TRBD2, which cannot be checked without DNA. CDR1 is MNHEY, CDR2 SVGEGT, per germline. The CDR3 covers 15 residues. CDR3 loop: CASSRTSRKNNEQFF.

This chain links TRBV5-1 with TRBJ1-1. Germline CDR1 is SGHRS and CDR2 is YFSETQ. CDR3 length: 15 residues. The CDR3 region is CASSLALGMNTEAFF. Variable domain in full (rest from reference TRBV5-1 and TRBJ1-1): KAGVTQTPRYLIKTRGQQVTLSCSPISGHRSVSWYQQTPGQGLQFLFEYFSETQRNKGNFPGRFSGRQFSNSRSEMNVSTLELGDSALYLCASSLALGMNTEAFFGQGTRLTVV.

The chain links TRBV2 to TRBJ2-7. Germline loops: CDR1 SNHLY, CDR2 FYNNEI. This CDR3 contains 15 residues. The CDR3 loop is CASSERARSSYEQYF.

The chain links TRBV4-3 to TRBJ2-5; the D gene TCRdb calls, TRBD1, cannot be checked with no DNA. This CDR3 contains 15 residues. Per germline, CDR1 LGHNA and CDR2 YSLEER. The CDR3 sequence is CASSQGDRVQETQYF.

This chain joins TRBV4-1 and TRBJ2-7; TCRdb outputs TRBD1, but without DNA this stays unchecked. The CDR3 is 15 residues long. Germline V gene lookup returns CDR1 MGHRA and CDR2 YSYEKL. CDR3 amino acids: CASSQIGTGAGEQYF.

V usage is TRBV19 and J usage is TRBJ1-1. The germline CDR1 and CDR2 sequences are LNHDA and SQIVND (reference sequence). The CDR3 is 13 amino acids. CDR3 sequence reads: CASNPTLNTEAFF.

The V gene is TRBV7-9, the J gene TRBJ2-5; with no DNA, the TCRdb D assignment of TRBD1 cannot be verified. Germline CDR1 is SEHNR and CDR2 is FQNEAQ (reference sequence). This CDR3 is built from 18 residues. The chain's CDR3 is CASSPTPGTEIGQETQYF. Filled out from reference TRBV7-9 and TRBJ2-5, the complete variable domain reads DTGVSQNPRHKITKRGQNVTFRCDPISEHNRLYWYRQTLGQGPEFLTYFQNEAQLEKSRLLSDRFSAERPKGSFSTLEIQRTEQGDSAMYLCASSPTPGTEIGQETQYFGPGTRLLVL.

This chain connects TRBV5-1 to TRBJ2-7; as DNA is missing, the TRBD1 call by TCRdb cannot be tested. Germline assignment: CDR1 SGHRS and CDR2 YFSETQ. The CDR3 length is 15 residues. CDR3 sequence reads: CASSSPRTLPYEQYF. Full variable domain (remainder filled in from reference TRBV5-1 and TRBJ2-7): KAGVTQTPRYLIKTRGQQVTLSCSPISGHRSVSWYQQTPGQGLQFLFEYFSETQRNKGNFPGRFSGRQFSNSRSEMNVSTLELGDSALYLCASSSPRTLPYEQYFGPGTRLTVT.